Only a few counts were recorded for the clone carrying this T cell receptor beta chain. The sample originates from a study of T cell responses to AZD1222 COVID-19 vaccine. Assay used: immunoSEQ multiplex PCR; TCRdb lists only in-frame clones, some missing. The sample yields some 130,000 clones, roughly 90% seen once. From germline, CDR1 is LGHDT and CDR2 YNNKEL (reference sequence). The CDR3 loop spans 14 amino acids. Trimming removed 4 bases from V and 6 bases from J; junction bases left unmatched: 4. This sequence originates from an adult who received the AZD1222 COVID-19 vaccine. The chain joins TRBV3-1 (or the pseudogene TRBV3-2) to TRBJ2-2, with 8 bases aligning to TRBD2. Sequenced here: peripheral blood, sampled 28 days after the second AZD1222 dose. For the CDR3, the DNA is TGTGCCAGCAGCCGGACTAGCCCTTCCGGGGAGCTGTTTTTT. Its translation: CASSRTSPSGELFF.